This T cell receptor (beta chain) originates from a study of blood T cell repertoires in COVID-19. As for the study in general: Acute and convalescent COVID-19 specimens originated in the United States, Italy and Spain. Nucleic acid was either cDNA or gDNA, and it came from T cells, B-cell-depleted T cells, or PBMCs.

Study processing details: Estimation of nucleated cell counts was performed using reference gene primer amplification. Profiling relied on immunoSEQ multiplex PCR, and the TCRdb table lists in-frame clones only, not all of them. The V and J calls and clone size were taken over from that table, and D and trimming were inferred from the DNA. The repertoire includes some 170,000 clones, approximately 86% of them detected once, and 1.6% sits in the top ten. This clone was seen just once. V lost 1 base, J lost 8 bases, and 11 bases lay in between. The CDR3 is made up of 13 amino acids. The germline gives CDR1 MNHNS, CDR2 SASEGT.

The TCR comes from a woman aged 45 to 65 with acute or convalescent COVID-19. Sequencing input: peripheral blood. The J gene is TRBJ1-2, the V gene TRBV6-1; D gene ambiguous. Here the CDR3 reads CASSEGLWSGYTF. CDR3 DNA sequence: TGTGCCAGCAGTGAAGGACTTTGGTCAGGCTACACCTTC.